The rows below give T cell receptor beta chains drawn from one sample of a study of shared clonotypes between healthy human individuals. Using immunoSEQ multiplex PCR, the repertoire was profiled, and TCRdb retains in-frame clones only, with some absent. The table lists fewer than 1.8 million clones, approximately 98.5% of them singletons, with 0.36% in the top ten. Specimen: naive CD4+ T cells sorted from blood. Receptors originate from a man aged 25 to 40 in good health. Each CDR3 is given with its conserved first and last residue. A D gene is named only where the DNA matches it firmly. Clone size is not always given. Where it is, it says once, few, many or a class for expanded clones.

V gene,D gene,J gene,clone size,CDR3 protein,CDR3 DNA
TRBV10-1,TRBD1,TRBJ1-5,.,CASNRGRQPQHF,TGCGCCAGCAACAGGGGGCGTCAGCCCCAGCATTTT
TRBV7-9,.,TRBJ2-7,.,CASSPQRASSYEQYF,TGTGCCAGCAGTCCACAGCGCGCCAGCTCCTACGAGCAGTACTTC
TRBV11-2,TRBD2,TRBJ2-5,.,CASSLRLAGGETQYF,TGTGCCAGCAGCCTTCGACTAGCGGGAGGGGAGACCCAGTACTTC
TRBV7-2,.,TRBJ1-2,once,CASSLRDNWGDLLITF,TGTGCCAGCAGCTTACGGGACAACTGGGGAGACTTACTAATCACCTTC
TRBV5-1,.,TRBJ2-1,.,CASSLALDEQFF,TGCGCCAGCAGCTTGGCCTTAGATGAGCAGTTCTTC
TRBV19,TRBD2,TRBJ2-3,.,CASKTSGTDTQYF,TGTGCCAGTAAGACTAGCGGGACCGATACGCAGTATTTT
TRBV7-2,TRBD2,TRBJ2-7,once,CASSRGLAALSSYEQYF,TGTGCCAGCAGTCGGGGACTAGCAGCCCTCAGCTCCTACGAGCAGTACTTC
TRBV15,.,TRBJ2-1,.,CATSRGTTSGTANNEQFF,TGTGCCACCAGCAGAGGGACCACCTCGGGAACCGCTAACAATGAGCAGTTCTTC
TRBV19,TRBD1,TRBJ2-3,.,CASSIRQGGGTDTQYF,TGTGCCAGTAGTATACGACAGGGTGGAGGCACAGATACGCAGTATTTT
TRBV28,.,TRBJ1-2,.,CASGSPDRVYGYTF,TGTGCCAGCGGCTCGCCCGACCGGGTCTATGGCTACACCTTC
TRBV5-6,.,TRBJ1-3,.,CASSPLVSGNTIYF,TGTGCCAGCAGCCCACTCGTCTCTGGAAACACCATATATTTT
TRBV5-4,.,TRBJ2-1,.,CASSTTSGGDEQFF,TGTGCCAGCAGCACGACCTCGGGGGGCGATGAGCAGTTCTTC
TRBV29-1,.,TRBJ2-5,.,CSVARETQYF,TGCAGCGTTGCGAGGGAGACCCAGTACTTC
TRBV5-1,TRBD2,TRBJ2-3,.,CASSPERGPQYF,TGCGCCAGCAGCCCCGAGCGGGGCCCACAGTATTTT
TRBV21-1,.,TRBJ2-7,once,CASSKGLAGRVSSYEQYF,TGTGCCAGCAGCAAAGGACTCGCCGGGAGGGTAAGCTCCTACGAGCAGTACTTC
TRBV27,.,TRBJ2-1,.,CASSFRGHIMVNEQFF,TGTGCCAGCAGTTTCCGGGGTCATATTATGGTCAATGAGCAGTTCTTC
TRBV7-6,.,TRBJ1-4,.,CASSPNPGLGEKLFF,TGTGCCAGCAGCCCAAATCCGGGGCTTGGAGAAAAACTGTTTTTT
TRBV6-1,TRBD2,TRBJ2-3,once,CASSPRGTSTDTQYF,TGTGCCAGCAGCCCGCGGGGGACTAGCACAGATACGCAGTATTTT
TRBV29-1,.,TRBJ1-1,.,CSVGIGKTNTEAFF,TGCAGCGTTGGGATTGGAAAAACGAACACTGAAGCTTTCTTT
TRBV27,.,TRBJ2-3,.,CASSSLGRARADTQYF,TGTGCCAGCAGTTCCCTCGGCCGGGCGAGGGCAGATACGCAGTATTTT
TRBV11-2,.,TRBJ2-4,.,CASSLGLRGRNIQYF,TGTGCCAGCAGCTTAGGCCTGCGGGGGCGGAACATTCAGTACTTC
TRBV30,.,TRBJ2-7,.,CAWSRSYEQYF,TGTGCCTGGAGCCGGTCGTACGAGCAGTACTTC
TRBV7-8,TRBD2,TRBJ2-7,.,CASSQTSGSTHEQYF,TGTGCCAGCAGCCAAACTAGCGGGAGTACCCACGAGCAGTACTTC
TRBV20-1,.,TRBJ2-1,.,CSAGLNEQFF,TGCAGTGCGGGACTCAATGAGCAGTTCTTC
TRBV5-1,.,TRBJ2-6,.,CASSLVSLSGANVLTF,TGCGCCAGCAGCTTGGTTAGTTTATCTGGGGCCAACGTCCTGACTTTC
TRBV5-1,.,TRBJ2-5,.,CASANQGSSQETQYF,TGCGCCAGCGCCAACCAGGGCTCATCCCAAGAGACCCAGTACTTC
TRBV11-3,.,TRBJ1-2,.,CASSQELLPIFYGYTF,TGTGCCAGCAGCCAGGAGCTCCTCCCGATCTTCTATGGCTACACCTTC
TRBV4-1,TRBD1,TRBJ2-3,.,CASSQQGELDTQYF,TGCGCCAGCAGCCAACAGGGGGAACTAGATACGCAGTATTTT
TRBV6-5,.,TRBJ2-2,.,CASSNLVGGTGELFF,TGTGCCAGCAGCAACCTCGTGGGGGGCACCGGGGAGCTGTTTTTT
TRBV18,TRBD1,TRBJ1-2,.,CASSPRDRVSLDSGYTF,TGTGCCAGCTCACCACGGGACAGAGTGTCGTTGGATTCTGGCTACACCTTC
TRBV7-9,TRBD1,TRBJ1-5,once,CASSLGPGGDSNQPQHF,TGTGCCAGCAGCTTAGGTCCAGGGGGGGACAGCAATCAGCCCCAGCATTTT
TRBV2,.,TRBJ2-7,.,CASSGIGDSYEQYF,TGTGCCAGCAGTGGGATAGGGGACTCCTACGAGCAGTACTTC
TRBV28,.,TRBJ1-5,.,CASRDNQPQHF,TGTGCCAGCAGGGACAATCAGCCCCAGCATTTT
TRBV18,.,TRBJ2-7,.,CASSVDSGGEQYF,TGTGCCAGCTCAGTCGATTCGGGTGGAGAGCAGTACTTC
TRBV28,.,TRBJ1-5,.,CASSLRLGGLNQPQHF,TGTGCCAGCAGTTTGAGGCTTGGAGGTCTCAATCAGCCCCAGCATTTT
TRBV27,.,TRBJ2-3,.,CASSPPWGTDTQYF,TGTGCCAGCAGCCCCCCCTGGGGCACAGATACGCAGTATTTT
TRBV7-2,TRBD2,TRBJ2-3,.,CASSSQGLAGGNTQYF,TGTGCCAGCAGCTCCCAGGGACTAGCGGGAGGGAACACGCAGTATTTT
TRBV19,TRBD1,TRBJ2-5,.,CASRSRGGPETQYF,TGTGCCAGTAGGAGTAGAGGGGGCCCAGAGACCCAGTACTTC
TRBV5-1,TRBD2,TRBJ2-2,.,CASTILAGVDTGELFF,TGCGCCAGCACCATCTTGGCGGGAGTTGACACCGGGGAGCTGTTTTTT
TRBV28,TRBD2,TRBJ2-5,.,CASSILPGLAGLEETQYF,TGTGCCAGCAGTATACTTCCGGGACTAGCGGGGTTAGAAGAGACCCAGTACTTC
TRBV5-1,.,TRBJ2-5,.,CASSSGPVKQETQYF,TGCGCCAGCAGCTCGGGACCGGTAAAACAAGAGACCCAGTACTTC